Shown below are 3 T cell receptor beta chains from a single sample sequenced in a study of cytomegalovirus exposure and HLA in healthy donors. TCRdb keeps only in-frame clones here, not all; method: immunoSEQ multiplex PCR. Of 100,000 to 150,000 clones in the sample, roughly nine tenths were seen once. Sequenced: PBMCs. All receptors come from a woman under 30 in good health and CMV-seronegative.

This sequence joins TRBV28 and TRBJ2-2; D may be TRBD2 (6 bases). CDR3 length: 14 residues. CDR1 MDHEN and CDR2 SYDVKM come from the germline V gene. V was cut by 3 bases and J by 4 bases, with 9 bases left in between. CDR3 region: CASSLEGFTGELFF. In DNA form, the CDR3 reads TGTGCCAGCAGTTTGGAGGGGTTCACCGGGGAGCTGTTTTTT.

This chain links TRBV10-1 with TRBJ2-2; 8 nucleotides align to TRBD1. This CDR3 comprises 15 residues. After removal of 5 bases from V and 4 bases from J, the junction contained 6 bases not matched to a gene. Germline CDR1 reads WNHNN; CDR2 reads SYGVQD (reference sequence). Here the CDR3 DNA reads TGCGCCAGCAGTACGGACAGGGCGGCCACCGGGGAGCTGTTTTTT. Translation: CASSTDRAATGELFF.

This chain joins TRBV2 and TRBJ1-4; a weak D match, TRBD1 (5 bases). Trimming shortened V by 4 bases and J by 5 bases, and 11 bases separated the two germline ends. The germline gives CDR1 SNHLY, CDR2 FYNNEI. The CDR3 totals 14 residues. DNA for the CDR3: TGTGCCAGCAGTGGTTGGGGGGTCAATGAAAAACTGTTTTTT. This sequence encodes CASSGWGVNEKLFF.